This T cell receptor (beta chain) is from a study of shared T cell receptors in the human thymus. This clone turned up a few times. The germline CDR1 and CDR2 sequences are LNHDA and SQIVND (reference sequence). This CDR3 has 15 amino acids. The V and J ends lost 5 bases and 5 bases respectively, with 18 bases between them. The protocol was immunoSEQ multiplex PCR, while the TCRdb copy is restricted to in-frame clones and leaves out a portion. The table includes hundreds of thousands of clones, 87% detected once. These data also formed part of another study, on human thymus T cells. That report notes: Among thymic and blood repertoires, usage of V and J genes appeared biased.

Sequencing was carried out using thymocytes. This rearrangement joins TRBV19 to TRBJ1-1, with D perhaps TRBD1 (5 bases). The sequence was collected from a boy younger than two with a congenital heart defect. For the CDR3, the DNA is TGTGCCAGTAGTCGTCCGGGAGGGGTTGAAACTGAAGCTTTCTTT. The encoded protein is CASSRPGGVETEAFF.